This TCR beta chain was recovered during a study of OX40 agonist ivuxolimab in advanced cancers. Background on the study: Ivuxolimab, which is an agonistic anti-OX40 (CD134) antibody, was administered to the patients.

Germline loops: CDR1 SQVTM, CDR2 ANQGSEA. This CDR3 has 14 amino acids. The study's findings and limits: Among some nonresponders, normalized T-cell clonal expansion was also low. At 0.1 to 3.0 mg/kg, clonal expansion of CD4+ and CD8+ blood T cells had occurred by week 6. On average, a greater number of expanded clones characterised CD8+ T cells relative to CD4+.

Sequenced by immunoSEQ multiplex PCR; TCRdb stores in-frame clones only, minus some. The repertoire holds about 79,000 clones, with around 92% as singletons. About this clone: Antigen: not known.

This sample comprised CD4+ or CD8+ T cells sorted from blood, obtained in a trial of the OX40 agonist ivuxolimab. This receptor was identified in an adult with an advanced solid tumor such as melanoma, head and neck, liver or kidney cancer. The chain employs TRBV29-1 and TRBJ2-3, with TRBD1 identical over 9 bases. The CDR3 loop is CRTGGETATDTQYF. Here the CDR3 DNA reads TGCAGGACAGGGGGAGAAACCGCCACAGATACGCAGTATTTT.